The 15 T cell receptor beta chains given below trace back to one sample, sequenced in a study of T cells in Graves' hyperthyroidism and ophthalmopathy. The CDR3 regions of TCR beta were amplified from RNA transcripts. During a first-round RT-PCR of the TCR CDR3, the HTBI primer set was used. TCRdb re-derived calls from the multiplex PCR reads in MiXCR, one entry per CDR3 protein. The table includes 300,000 to 400,000 distinct CDR3 sequences, around a sixth detected once. Input material: blood. All receptors derive from a woman aged 45-65 years with Graves' hyperthyroidism.

The rearrangement uses TRBV10-2 and TRBJ2-2; 10 positions match TRBD2. The V and J ends lost 6 bases and 5 bases, in that order; junction bases with no gene match: 6. CDR1 WSHSY and CDR2 SAAADI come from the germline V gene. The CDR3 is 15 residues long. CDR3 DNA: TGCGCCAGCAGGGTAGCGGGAGGTGGTACCGGGGAGCTGTTTTTT. Its protein is CASRVAGGGTGELFF.

The chain links TRBV7-9 to TRBJ2-1, with D possibly TRBD2 on 5 matching bases. Germline CDR1 is SEHNR and CDR2 is FQNEAQ (reference sequence). V lost 3 bases and J lost 6, with 15 bases in between. The CDR3 is 15 amino acids. The CDR3 bases are TGTGCCAGCAGCTTGCCCACGGGGAGTGGCAATGAGCAGTTCTTC. Encoded protein: CASSLPTGSGNEQFF.

This clonotype showed up many times. The chain uses TRBV5-1 and TRBJ2-3, with 7 bases matching TRBD2. The CDR3 covers 14 residues. V trimming: 4 bases; J trimming: 7 bases; junction bases outside the gene matches: 9. The germline V gene has CDR1 SGHRS and CDR2 YFSETQ. The CDR3 sequence: CASSGGGLSHTQYF. CDR3 in DNA: TGCGCCAGCAGCGGCGGGGGTCTCTCACATACGCAGTATTTT.

The gene calls are TRBV5-1 and TRBJ2-2, with D possibly TRBD1 on 6 matching bases. The germline V and J ends were trimmed by 5 bases and 2 bases, with 13 bases remaining between them. The CDR3 is 15 residues long. Per the germline V gene, CDR1 is SGHRS and CDR2 is YFSETQ. In nucleotides, the CDR3 is TGCGCCAGCAGACCGACAGGTCTCAACACCGGGGAGCTGTTTTTT. Protein product: CASRPTGLNTGELFF.

This chain uses TRBV29-1 with TRBJ1-2, with D possibly being TRBD1 (5 bases). Per the germline V gene, CDR1 is SQVTM and CDR2 is ANQGSEA. The CDR3 consists of 12 residues. The ends were cut back, 7 bases at V and 3 bases at J, with 12 bases in the middle. CDR3 sequence: CSAGAPDYGYTF. CDR3 sequence (DNA): TGCAGCGCTGGGGCTCCCGACTATGGCTACACCTTC.

In this sample, this clonotype turned up many times. The V and J genes are TRBV5-1 and TRBJ2-1; TRBD1 might be the D (6 bases). V gave up 3 bases and J gave up 7 bases, with 11 bases separating them. Per germline, CDR1 SGHRS and CDR2 YFSETQ. This CDR3 has 13 amino acids. CDR3 sequence (DNA): TGCGCCAGCAGCTGGGGGCTCTCTAATGAGCAGTTCTTC. Its translation: CASSWGLSNEQFF.

The chain uses TRBV11-2 and TRBJ2-5, with 10 bases that match TRBD2. This CDR3 is built from 16 residues. V shed 2 bases and J 5 bases; nucleotides not matched to a gene: 8. The germline V gene encodes CDR1 SGHAT and CDR2 FQNNGV. The CDR3 protein is CASSLRVAGGWETQYF. The CDR3 DNA follows: TGTGCCAGCAGCTTACGGGTAGCGGGAGGTTGGGAGACCCAGTACTTC.

This clonotype appeared many times. The rearrangement links TRBV2 to TRBJ2-5; D remains unclear. Trimming took 3 bases from V and 3 from J, leaving 11 bases between them. This CDR3 region has 14 residues. Germline loops: CDR1 SNHLY, CDR2 FYNNEI. CDR3 DNA sequence: TGTGCCAGCAGTGACTACAGAACGAAAGAGACCCAGTACTTC. Protein product: CASSDYRTKETQYF.

This clonotype was seen a few times. The V and J genes are TRBV6-6 and TRBJ2-2; 10 nucleotides line up with TRBD2. The CDR3 contains 20 residues. V lost 0 bases and J lost 0; bases outside the gene matches: 10. Germline V gene data show CDR1 as MNHNY and CDR2 as SVGAGI (reference sequence). DNA of the CDR3: TGTGCCAGCAGTTACTCCCCGGGTAGCGGGGGGCCCTCGAACACCGGGGAGCTGTTTTTT. It encodes CASSYSPGSGGPSNTGELFF.

This clonotype was observed a handful of times. The chain carries TRBV20-1 and TRBJ1-5, with 9 bases aligning to TRBD1. Per germline, CDR1 DFQATT and CDR2 SNEGSKA (reference sequence). This CDR3 spans 15 amino acids. V was pared by 5 bases and J by 6 bases, with 11 bases of the junction left unmatched. The CDR3 sequence: CSALKTGGASQPQHF. Here the CDR3 DNA reads TGCAGTGCTCTCAAAACAGGGGGCGCTTCTCAGCCCCAGCATTTT.

V gene TRBV6-1 combines with J gene TRBJ1-1; the match to TRBD1 covers 7 bases. This CDR3 comprises 17 residues. The germline gives CDR1 MNHNS, CDR2 SASEGT. The V gene end was trimmed by 5 bases and the J gene end by 3 bases; junction bases not matched to a gene: 15. Here the CDR3 DNA reads TGTGCCAGCAGTCAAGGGACAGAAACGGCAACCTACACTGAAGCTTTCTTT. Protein sequence: CASSQGTETATYTEAFF.

On this clonotype itself: A single base separates this from a much larger clone, so it may be a read error. The chain links TRBV2 to TRBJ2-1; D is ambiguous. Trimming cost V 9 bases and J 6 bases, with 12 bases left between them. CDR3 length equals 12 residues. Germline assignment: CDR1 SNHLY and CDR2 FYNNEI. CDR3 region: CARKVEVNEQFF. As DNA, the CDR3 is TGTGCCAGAAAGGTGGAAGTCAATGAGCAGTTCTTC.

This clonotype was counted a few times. The genes are TRBV10-3 and TRBJ1-5; a weak D match, TRBD1 (5 bases). The CDR3 covers 14 residues. CDR1 and CDR2 (germline): ENHRY, SYGVKD. V was pared by 0 bases and J by 7 bases, with 10 bases between. This CDR3 reads CAISESGGLQPQHF. CDR3 DNA: TGTGCCATCAGTGAGTCGGGGGGTTTGCAGCCCCAGCATTTT.

This clonotype was counted ten times or more. The chain employs TRBV6-2 or TRBV6-3 and TRBJ1-5; D uncertain. The CDR3 loop spans 12 amino acids. V lost 6 bases to trimming and J lost 6 bases, with 9 bases between them. The germline CDR1 and CDR2 sequences are MNHEY and SVGEGT. This CDR3 reads CASSHSGQPQHF. The DNA of the CDR3 is TGTGCCAGCAGCCACTCAGGTCAGCCCCAGCATTTT.

This clonotype was found a few times. This sequence joins TRBV4-1 and TRBJ2-1; 7 bases map to TRBD1. This CDR3 contains 15 residues. Germline V gives CDR1 MGHRA, CDR2 YSYEKL. The V segment lost 1 base and the J segment 7 bases; nucleotides outside the gene matches: 7. This chain's CDR3 is CASSQGQGPRNEQFF. Here the CDR3 DNA reads TGCGCCAGCAGCCAAGGACAGGGACCTCGGAATGAGCAGTTCTTC.